The 17 T cell receptor beta chains presented below share a single source sample, sequenced in a study of long-term antiretroviral therapy in people with HIV. Sequencing used immunoSEQ v3.0 at survey level. Using immunoSEQ multiplex PCR, the repertoire was profiled, and TCRdb retains in-frame clones only, with some absent. The top ten hold 5% to 6.5% of the sample, which has about 24,000 clones, approximately 80% seen once. Sequences were derived from unsorted PBMCs, sampled 4.4 years after starting antiretroviral therapy. Source of these receptors: a man aged 25 to 40 with HIV.

V gene TRBV19 combines with J gene TRBJ1-1; maybe TRBD1 (5 bases). V gave up 3 bases and J gave up 7 bases, with 12 bases separating them. Germline lookup yields CDR1 LNHDA and CDR2 SQIVND (reference sequence). The CDR3 has 13 residues. CDR3 coding DNA: TGTGCCAGTAGTATTGAGGGGCGAAGTGAAGCTTTCTTT. Translated: CASSIEGRSEAFF.

V usage is TRBV18 and J usage is TRBJ1-2, with a possible D match to TRBD1 (6 bases). V was shortened by 0 bases and J by 10 bases, with 15 bases between the two germline ends. The CDR3 extends over 14 amino acids. Germline CDR1 KGHSH, CDR2 LQKENI. The CDR3 protein is CASSPPGAVQPYTF. CDR3 in DNA: TGTGCCAGCTCACCACCGGGGGCGGTTCAGCCCTACACCTTC.

This sequence joins TRBV5-1 and TRBJ2-2, with 8 nucleotides matching TRBD2. CDR3 size: 14 residues. V lost 6 bases and J lost 3; bases outside the gene matches: 4. Germline values: CDR1 SGHRS, CDR2 YFSETQ. As DNA, the CDR3 is TGCGCCAGCACGGGGGGGCCCGACACCGGGGAGCTGTTTTTT. Amino acid sequence: CASTGGPDTGELFF.

The V and J genes are TRBV2 and TRBJ2-5, with TRBD1 matching 9 bases. CDR1 and CDR2 (germline): SNHLY, FYNNEI. The CDR3 covers 15 residues. V gave up 6 bases and J gave up 2 bases; unmatched junction bases: 7. The CDR3 sequence: CASRTDRGWQETQYF. In DNA form, the CDR3 reads TGTGCCAGCAGAACAGACAGGGGGTGGCAAGAGACCCAGTACTTC.

The chain uses TRBV19 and TRBJ2-6; 7 nucleotides align to TRBD1. V was clipped by 7 bases and J by 0 bases; unmatched bases: 3. CDR1 is LNHDA, CDR2 SQIVND, per germline (reference sequence). CDR3 length: 15 residues. The CDR3 bases are TGTGCCAGTACGGGACAGTCCTCTGGGGCCAACGTCCTGACTTTC. Its translation: CASTGQSSGANVLTF.

The chain joins TRBV6-5 to TRBJ2-7; 9 bases fit TRBD2. Losses at the gene ends were 3 bases for V and 0 bases for J; bases not matched to a gene: 6. The CDR3 runs 16 residues. CDR1 is MNHEY, CDR2 SVGAGI, per germline. The CDR3 nucleotides are TGTGCCAGCAGTTATCTAGCGGGGTATAGCTCCTACGAGCAGTACTTC. As protein: CASSYLAGYSSYEQYF.

In this sample, this clone turned up a few times. The rearrangement joins TRBV13 to TRBJ1-2, with 8 bases identical to TRBD1. CDR1 and CDR2 from the germline V gene are PRHDT and FYEKMQ (reference sequence). CDR3 length equals 14 residues. With V trimmed by 3 bases and J by 8 bases, 8 bases remained unmatched. DNA for the CDR3: TGTGCCAGCAGCTTGGGTTACAGGGGGGACGGCTACACCTTC. Its translation: CASSLGYRGDGYTF.

J is TRBJ1-1 and V is TRBV9, with 7 bases matching TRBD1. Germline loops: CDR1 SGDLS, CDR2 YYNGEE. The CDR3 has 16 amino acids. V lost 0 bases, J lost 0 bases, and 5 bases stayed unmatched. CDR3 protein: CASSVGRGIMNTEAFF. Written as DNA, the CDR3 is TGTGCCAGCAGCGTAGGCAGGGGGATCATGAACACTGAAGCTTTCTTT.

This clone was seen a handful of times. The chain uses TRBV4-3 and TRBJ1-4; D uncertain. The V end was cut by 5 bases, the J end by 0 bases, with 4 bases between. The germline V gene encodes CDR1 LGHNA and CDR2 YSLEER. There are 13 residues in the CDR3. The CDR3 loop reads CASSTSTNEKLFF. The DNA for the CDR3 is TGCGCCAGCAGCACATCAACTAATGAAAAACTGTTTTTT.

CDR3 amino acids: CASSLTNNQPQHF. CDR3 DNA: TGTGCCAGCAGCTTGACTAACAATCAGCCCCAGCATTTT. The gene calls are TRBV5-6 and TRBJ1-5; no firm D call. The germline CDR1 and CDR2 sequences are SGHDT and YYEEEE. The CDR3 spans 13 residues. V dropped 1 base and J dropped 3 bases, with 5 bases sitting between them.

This chain uses TRBV29-1 with TRBJ1-2; 9 bases map to TRBD1. V shed 4 bases, J shed 4 bases, and the junction held 7 bases outside the gene matches. Germline-derived CDR1 and CDR2 are SQVTM and ANQGSEA. This CDR3 is built from 14 residues. CDR3 in amino acids: CSVGRDRELYGYTF. CDR3 DNA: TGCAGCGTTGGAAGGGACAGGGAGCTCTATGGCTACACCTTC.

The chain has TRBV23-1 and TRBJ1-1; D is uncertain. TRBV23-1 is an ORF, and what it does is uncertain. Trimming left V 3 bases short and J 7 bases short, with 18 bases between. This CDR3 has 15 residues. The CDR3 reads CASSHSLVRRSEAFF. The CDR3 bases are TGCGCCAGCAGTCATTCCCTTGTCCGGAGGAGTGAAGCTTTCTTT.

This clone has just a few counts. The rearrangement links TRBV13 to TRBJ2-5, with 9 bases lining up with TRBD1. The ends lost 5 bases at V and 4 bases at J; junction bases unmatched: 5. Germline V gene data show CDR1 as PRHDT and CDR2 as FYEKMQ (reference sequence). The CDR3 contains 14 residues. The CDR3 sequence: CASSPGQGGETQYF. DNA for the CDR3: TGTGCCAGCAGCCCGGGACAGGGAGGAGAGACCCAGTACTTC.

This clone has only a few counts. This sequence joins TRBV27 and TRBJ2-7, with D possibly TRBD1 on 6 matching bases. Germline loops: CDR1 MNHEY, CDR2 SMNVEV (reference sequence). This CDR3 is 13 amino acids long. The V end lost 8 bases, the J end lost 3 bases, and 14 bases lay between the germline ends. CDR3 coding DNA: TGTGCCAGCGGACGGACAGCGTTCTACGAGCAGTACTTC. It specifies CASGRTAFYEQYF.

The chain carries TRBV4-3 and TRBJ2-1; D is undetermined. CDR1 is LGHNA and CDR2 is YSLEER in the germline V gene. With 0 bases removed from V and 6 bases from J, the gap between germline ends came to 9 bases. The CDR3 is 14 residues long. The DNA of the CDR3 is TGCGCCAGCAGCCAAGATCAGAGCGTCAATGAGCAGTTCTTC. Encoded protein: CASSQDQSVNEQFF.

This rearrangement joins TRBV28 to TRBJ1-1, with 10 positions matching TRBD1. J lost 1 base, V lost 0 bases, and 5 bases had no gene match. CDR3 length: 17 amino acids. Germline CDR1 MDHEN, CDR2 SYDVKM. CDR3 DNA sequence: TGTGCCAGCAGTTTATGGGGACAGGGGCGCCAGAACACTGAAGCTTTCTTT. Protein product: CASSLWGQGRQNTEAFF.

Here the CDR3 DNA reads TGCGCCAGCAGCCCTGAAACCGGGACAACCTACGAGCAGTACTTC. Translating it yields CASSPETGTTYEQYF. The genes are TRBV10-1 and TRBJ2-7; a weak D match, TRBD1 (6 bases). This CDR3 has 15 amino acids. Germline V lookup: CDR1 WNHNN, CDR2 SYGVQD (reference sequence). With 6 bases removed from V and 2 bases from J, the gap between germline ends came to 17 bases.